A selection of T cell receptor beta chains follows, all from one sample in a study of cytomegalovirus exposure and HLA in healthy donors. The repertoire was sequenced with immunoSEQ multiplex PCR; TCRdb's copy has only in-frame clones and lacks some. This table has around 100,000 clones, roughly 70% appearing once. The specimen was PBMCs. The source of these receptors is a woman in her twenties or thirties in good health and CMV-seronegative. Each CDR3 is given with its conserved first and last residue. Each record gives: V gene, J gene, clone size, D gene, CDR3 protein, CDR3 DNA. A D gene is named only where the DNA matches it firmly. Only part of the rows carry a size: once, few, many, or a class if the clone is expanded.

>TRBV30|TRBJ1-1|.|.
CAWSVSGDTEAFF
TGTGCCTGGAGTGTATCCGGGGACACTGAAGCTTTCTTT
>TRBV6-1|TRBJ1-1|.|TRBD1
CASSELGTGYDEAFF
TGTGCCAGCAGTGAATTGGGGACAGGGTACGATGAAGCTTTCTTT
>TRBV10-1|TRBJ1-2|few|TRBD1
CASSEFDRGHGYTF
TGCGCCAGCAGTGAGTTTGACAGGGGCCATGGCTACACCTTC
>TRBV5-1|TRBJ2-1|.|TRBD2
CASGVKAGGPNEQFF
TGCGCCAGCGGGGTGAAAGCGGGAGGGCCTAATGAGCAGTTCTTC
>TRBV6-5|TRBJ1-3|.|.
CASSYSGGLFGNTIYF
TGTGCCAGCAGTTACTCGGGGGGTTTATTTGGAAACACCATATATTTT
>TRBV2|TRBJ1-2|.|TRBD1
CASSEWDRSNYGYTF
TGTGCCAGCAGTGAATGGGACAGATCTAACTATGGCTACACCTTC
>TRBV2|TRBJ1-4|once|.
CASVRGNYEKLFF
TGTGCCAGCGTTCGGGGTAATTATGAAAAACTGTTTTTT
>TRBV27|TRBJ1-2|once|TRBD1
CASSLWATGDLYGYTF
TGTGCCAGCAGTTTATGGGCCACAGGGGACCTCTATGGCTACACCTTC
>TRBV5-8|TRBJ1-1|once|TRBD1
CASSWGTALNTEAFF
TGTGCCAGCAGCTGGGGGACAGCTTTGAACACTGAAGCTTTCTTT
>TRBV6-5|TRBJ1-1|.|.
CASRPTGNTEAFF
TGTGCCAGCAGACCAACAGGGAACACTGAAGCTTTCTTT
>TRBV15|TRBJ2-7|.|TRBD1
CATSRGTGQGAVEQYF
TGTGCCACCAGCAGAGGGACGGGACAGGGCGCGGTCGAGCAGTACTTC
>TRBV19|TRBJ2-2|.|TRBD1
CASSNPGQGSTGELFF
TGTGCCAGTAGTAATCCGGGACAGGGAAGCACCGGGGAGCTGTTTTTT
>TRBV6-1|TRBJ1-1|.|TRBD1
CASSSRGTEAFF
TGTGCCAGCAGTTCCAGGGGGACTGAAGCTTTCTTT
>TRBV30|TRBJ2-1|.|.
CAWSLASVSSYNEQFF
TGTGCCTGGAGCCTAGCTAGCGTCAGCTCCTACAATGAGCAGTTCTTC
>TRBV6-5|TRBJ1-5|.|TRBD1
CASSPRTGLGQPQHF
TGTGCCAGCAGTCCCAGGACAGGGTTGGGACAGCCCCAGCATTTT
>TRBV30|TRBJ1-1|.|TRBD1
CAWTPGGEAFF
TGTGCCTGGACCCCAGGGGGCGAAGCTTTCTTT
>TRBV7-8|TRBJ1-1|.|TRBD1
CASRQKTGGSTEAFF
TGTGCCAGCAGGCAAAAGACAGGGGGGTCCACTGAAGCTTTCTTT
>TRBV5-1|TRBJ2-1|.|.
CASSLSGNNEQFF
TGCGCCAGCAGCTTGTCAGGTAACAATGAGCAGTTCTTC
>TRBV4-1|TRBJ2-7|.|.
CASSQDGLRGEQYF
TGCGCCAGCAGCCAAGATGGGCTGCGCGGGGAGCAGTACTTC
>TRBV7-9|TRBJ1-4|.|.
CASSLYVGSENEKLFF
TGTGCCAGCAGCTTATACGTAGGTTCGGAGAATGAAAAACTGTTTTTT
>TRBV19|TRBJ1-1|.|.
CASSEKRTEAFF
TGTGCCAGTAGTGAGAAACGGACTGAAGCTTTCTTT
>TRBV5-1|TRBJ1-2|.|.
CASSLARQGVGYTF
TGCGCCAGCAGCTTGGCCCGGCAGGGTGTTGGCTACACCTTC
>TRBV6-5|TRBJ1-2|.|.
CASSPTGSANGYTF
TGTGCCAGCAGCCCTACGGGGTCGGCCAATGGCTACACCTTC
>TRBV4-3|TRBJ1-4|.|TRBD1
CASSQGTGNNEKLFF
TGCGCCAGCAGCCAAGGGACAGGGAATAATGAAAAACTGTTTTTT
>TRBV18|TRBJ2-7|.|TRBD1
CASSRAGTGYVYEQYF
TGTGCCAGCTCTCGGGCCGGGACAGGGTACGTCTACGAGCAGTACTTC
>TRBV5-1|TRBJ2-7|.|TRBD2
CASSLLLAGAYEQYF
TGCGCCAGCAGCTTGTTACTAGCGGGAGCCTACGAGCAGTACTTC
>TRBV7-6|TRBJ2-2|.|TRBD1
CASSIDRGGTGELFF
TGTGCCAGCAGCATAGACAGGGGAGGAACCGGGGAGCTGTTTTTT
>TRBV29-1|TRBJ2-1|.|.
CIGQFTGNEQFF
TGCATAGGGCAATTTACAGGCAATGAGCAGTTCTTC
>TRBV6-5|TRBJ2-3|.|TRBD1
CASGRQQGVTQYF
TGTGCCAGCGGACGACAACAGGGGGTAACGCAGTATTTT
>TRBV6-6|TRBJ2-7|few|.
CASMTGTTYEQYF
TGTGCCAGCATGACAGGTACCACCTACGAGCAGTACTTC
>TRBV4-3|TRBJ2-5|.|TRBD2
CASSQDLRGGTDQETQYF
TGCGCCAGCAGCCAAGATCTAAGGGGAGGGACGGACCAAGAGACCCAGTACTTC
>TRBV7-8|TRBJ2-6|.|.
CASSPGAGNSGANVLTF
TGTGCCAGCAGCCCAGGGGCAGGCAACTCTGGGGCCAACGTCCTGACTTTC
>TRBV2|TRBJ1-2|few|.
CASRERLTNYGYTF
TGTGCCAGCAGGGAACGACTGACTAACTATGGCTACACCTTC
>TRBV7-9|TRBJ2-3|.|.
CASSPGLEITDTQYF
TGTGCCAGCAGCCCGGGACTTGAGATCACAGATACGCAGTATTTT
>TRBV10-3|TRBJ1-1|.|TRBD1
CAISGQGTPNTEAFF
TGTGCCATCAGCGGACAGGGAACCCCCAACACTGAAGCTTTCTTT
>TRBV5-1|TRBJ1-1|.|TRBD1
CASSPRQGAGTEAFF
TGCGCCAGCAGCCCACGACAGGGGGCCGGAACTGAAGCTTTCTTT